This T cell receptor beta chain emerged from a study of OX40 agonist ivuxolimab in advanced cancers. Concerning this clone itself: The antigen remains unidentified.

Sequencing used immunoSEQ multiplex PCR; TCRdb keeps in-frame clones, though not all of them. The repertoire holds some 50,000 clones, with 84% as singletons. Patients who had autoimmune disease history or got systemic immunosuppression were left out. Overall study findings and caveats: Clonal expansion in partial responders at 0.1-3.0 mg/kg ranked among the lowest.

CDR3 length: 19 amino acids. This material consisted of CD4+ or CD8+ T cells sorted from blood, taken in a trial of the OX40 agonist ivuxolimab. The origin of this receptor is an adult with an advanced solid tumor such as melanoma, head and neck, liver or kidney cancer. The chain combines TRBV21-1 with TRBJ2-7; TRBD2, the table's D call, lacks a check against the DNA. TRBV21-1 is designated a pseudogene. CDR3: CASSKKTGRGLENSYEQYF. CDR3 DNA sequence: TGTGCCAGCAGCAAAAAAACCGGGCGGGGACTAGAGAACTCCTACGAGCAGTACTTC.